The rows below give T cell receptor beta chains drawn from one sample of a study of T cells in Graves' hyperthyroidism and ophthalmopathy. TCRdb re-analysed the multiplex PCR reads in MiXCR, keeping a single row per CDR3 protein. The sample lists about 320,000 distinct CDR3 sequences; around 16% were seen once. The sample was blood. Every receptor here comes from a man aged 30-40 years with Graves' hyperthyroidism. CDR3s include the opening cysteine and the closing phenylalanine or tryptophan. D genes are given only for firm matches. The size field is filled for only some rows; it gives once, few, many or a size class.

j_call clone_size d_call v_call cdr3_aa cdr3_nt
TRBJ1-1 few . TRBV30 CAWSLGHTEAFF TGTGCCTGGAGTTTGGGTCACACTGAAGCTTTCTTT
TRBJ2-3 . . TRBV12-3/TRBV12-4 CASSGRGAGTQYF TGTGCCAGCAGTGGGAGGGGGGCAGGTACGCAGTATTTT
TRBJ1-5 many . TRBV24-1 CATSDRGQPNQPQHF TGTGCCACCAGTGATAGAGGACAGCCCAATCAGCCCCAGCATTTT
TRBJ2-3 many TRBD1 TRBV27 CASSFPLGQRNTDTQYF TGTGCCAGCAGTTTCCCCCTGGGACAGAGAAACACAGATACGCAGTATTTT
TRBJ2-1 . . TRBV29-1 CSVELESSYNEQFF TGCAGCGTTGAGCTAGAGAGCTCCTACAATGAGCAGTTCTTC
TRBJ2-1 once . TRBV7-9 CASSNPRDWQFF TGTGCCAGCAGTAACCCCCGGGACTGGCAGTTCTTC
TRBJ1-5 many TRBD1 TRBV18 CASSPSTGGVEPQHF TGTGCCAGCTCACCGTCGACAGGGGGCGTTGAGCCCCAGCATTTT
TRBJ2-1 . TRBD2 TRBV7-3 CASSLRLAGGGEQFF TGTGCCAGCAGCTTGCGACTAGCGGGAGGAGGTGAGCAGTTCTTC
TRBJ2-1 . TRBD2 TRBV10-1 CARRWGGVDNEQFF TGCGCCAGAAGGTGGGGAGGGGTGGACAATGAGCAGTTCTTC
TRBJ2-2 many TRBD2 TRBV20-1 CSAGLAVNTGELFF TGCAGTGCTGGACTAGCGGTGAACACCGGGGAGCTGTTTTTT
TRBJ1-6 . . TRBV9 CASSVGAVGNSPLHF TGTGCCAGCAGCGTAGGAGCGGTGGGGAATTCACCCCTCCACTTT
TRBJ2-5 many . TRBV24-1 CATSDGTSQETQYF TGTGCCACCAGTGATGGTACATCGCAAGAGACCCAGTACTTC
TRBJ2-7 many . TRBV5-6 CASSSVGTYTYEQYF TGTGCCAGCAGCTCGGTAGGGACTTACACCTACGAGCAGTACTTC
TRBJ1-6 many . TRBV10-3 CAIRSQGVDSPLHF TGTGCCATCAGATCACAGGGTGTGGATTCACCCCTCCACTTT
TRBJ1-6 . . TRBV27 CASSFSGAPLLHF TGTGCCAGCAGTTTTTCCGGGGCCCCTTTACTCCACTTT
TRBJ1-4 . . TRBV25-1 CAVVSEHPEWGRGRSEKLFF TGTGCCGTGGTCTCGGAACACCCGGAATGGGGGCGGGGCAGGAGTGAAAAACTGTTTTTT
TRBJ2-1 many . TRBV7-3 CASSFTVGNEQFF TGTGCCAGCAGCTTTACAGTGGGCAATGAGCAGTTCTTC
TRBJ2-5 many . TRBV5-1 CASSLAQGTPTAQYF TGCGCCAGCAGCTTGGCCCAAGGGACGCCGACGGCCCAGTACTTC
TRBJ2-1 many TRBD2 TRBV7-9 CASSPVLAGGNEQFF TGTGCCAGCAGCCCGGTCCTAGCGGGAGGCAATGAGCAGTTCTTC
TRBJ2-2 . TRBD2 TRBV27 CASSLSAGANTGELFF TGTGCCAGCAGTTTATCGGCGGGGGCGAACACCGGGGAGCTGTTTTTT
TRBJ2-1 many TRBD2 TRBV12-3/TRBV12-4 CASSSPGLAGLNEQFF TGTGCCAGCAGTTCGCCGGGACTAGCGGGCCTCAATGAGCAGTTCTTC
TRBJ1-2 many . TRBV27 CASSLSPFGYGYTF TGTGCCAGCAGTTTATCCCCGTTCGGCTATGGCTACACCTTC
TRBJ2-5 . . TRBV7-9 CAEVELVGETQYF TGTGCCGAGGTAGAGTTAGTCGGGGAGACCCAGTACTTC
TRBJ1-3 . . TRBV3-1 CASEFSSGNTIYF TGTGCCAGTGAGTTTAGTTCTGGAAACACCATATATTTT
TRBJ2-7 many . TRBV28 CASSQPLGGGSYEQYF TGTGCCAGCAGTCAACCACTAGGGGGGGGATCCTACGAGCAGTACTTC
TRBJ2-7 many TRBD1 TRBV28 CASSTGGPPREQYF TGTGCCAGCAGTACAGGGGGCCCCCCTCGGGAGCAGTACTTC
TRBJ2-4 few . TRBV6-6 CASSYSPAAVRLAKNIQYF TGTGCCAGCAGTTACTCCCCAGCGGCGGTCCGTTTAGCCAAAAACATTCAGTACTTC
TRBJ2-4 many . TRBV20-1 CSALKDLTQNIQYF TGCAGTGCTCTAAAGGACCTAACCCAAAACATTCAGTACTTC
TRBJ1-1 many . TRBV12-3/TRBV12-4 CASSPMSRETEAFF TGTGCCAGCAGTCCCATGTCCCGGGAGACTGAAGCTTTCTTT
TRBJ1-2 . . TRBV6-1 CASRKPQGGYTF TGTGCCAGCAGAAAACCTCAGGGCGGCTACACCTTC
TRBJ2-1 . TRBD2 TRBV11-1 CASSAGTGGAGDFGEQFF TGTGCCAGCAGCGCCGGCACGGGGGGGGCAGGGGATTTCGGTGAGCAGTTCTTC
TRBJ2-1 many TRBD1 TRBV29-1 CSVEVWTGLGNEQFF TGCAGCGTTGAAGTTTGGACAGGTTTAGGCAATGAGCAGTTCTTC
TRBJ1-2 . TRBD1 TRBV12-3/TRBV12-4 CASSTTGDYYGYTF TGTGCCAGCAGTACCACAGGGGATTACTATGGCTACACCTTC
TRBJ2-7 many . TRBV4-1 CASSVTGSYEQYF TGCGCCAGCAGCGTGACAGGTTCCTACGAGCAGTACTTC
TRBJ1-2 few . TRBV7-8 CASSLVAWGANYGYTF TGTGCCAGCAGCTTGGTCGCCTGGGGGGCTAACTATGGCTACACCTTC
TRBJ2-7 . . TRBV5-1 CASSLGPQGPYEQYF TGCGCCAGCAGCTTGGGTCCCCAAGGGCCCTACGAGCAGTACTTC
TRBJ2-7 . TRBD2 TRBV6-1 CASGPGLASEQYF TGTGCCAGCGGACCGGGACTAGCTTCTGAGCAGTACTTC
TRBJ1-1 . TRBD1 TRBV10-3 CAISPGGNTEAFF TGTGCCATCAGCCCAGGGGGCAACACTGAAGCTTTCTTT
TRBJ2-3 . . TRBV7-9 CASSLNLGDTQYF TGTGCCAGCAGCTTAAATCTAGGGGATACGCAGTATTTT
TRBJ2-3 many TRBD2 TRBV20-1 CSALWGGYTQYF TGCAGTGCTCTATGGGGGGGATATACGCAGTATTTT
TRBJ2-5 many TRBD2 TRBV20-1 CSTTSGRKETQYF TGCAGTACGACTAGCGGGAGGAAAGAGACCCAGTACTTC
TRBJ2-4 . . TRBV6-2/TRBV6-3 CASSPGQYLAKNIQYF TGTGCCAGCAGCCCGGGACAATATTTAGCCAAAAACATTCAGTACTTC
TRBJ2-7 few TRBD2 TRBV20-1 CSARDPASGDYEQYF TGCAGTGCTAGAGATCCGGCTAGCGGAGACTACGAGCAGTACTTC
TRBJ2-2 many . TRBV29-1 CSGRRDGDGELFF TGCAGCGGACGGCGGGACGGGGACGGGGAGCTGTTTTTT
TRBJ2-7 many . TRBV3-1 CASSPSFGAYEQYF TGTGCCAGCAGCCCCTCCTTCGGTGCCTACGAGCAGTACTTC
TRBJ2-6 . TRBD2 TRBV19 CASTINRGAGANVLTF TGTGCCAGTACCATTAATCGGGGGGCTGGGGCCAACGTCCTGACTTTC
TRBJ2-1 . TRBD1 TRBV7-3 CASSSLGTGAPRVPYNEQFF TGTGCCAGCAGCTCCCTAGGGACAGGGGCCCCCCGAGTACCCTACAATGAGCAGTTCTTC
TRBJ2-5 many TRBD2 TRBV20-1 CSAPGAREGGETQYF TGCAGTGCTCCAGGGGCCCGGGAGGGGGGGGAGACCCAGTACTTC
TRBJ2-2 . TRBD1 TRBV20-1 CSARDHRQGWMSPWGGELFF TGCAGTGCTAGAGATCACAGACAGGGATGGATGTCGCCATGGGGCGGGGAGCTGTTTTTT
TRBJ2-1 many TRBD2 TRBV5-4 CASSPGTNQRGEQFF TGTGCCAGCAGCCCGGGGACTAACCAACGGGGTGAGCAGTTCTTC
TRBJ2-1 few . TRBV29-1 CSVEARTTNEQFF TGCAGCGTTGAAGCTCGAACCACCAATGAGCAGTTCTTC
TRBJ2-5 many TRBD1 TRBV11-2 CASSPHRTGGMETQYF TGTGCCAGCAGCCCCCATAGGACAGGGGGTATGGAGACCCAGTACTTC
TRBJ2-7 many TRBD1 TRBV2 CASSVGPGQGAYEQYF TGTGCCAGCAGTGTAGGTCCGGGACAGGGGGCCTACGAGCAGTACTTC
TRBJ1-4 few . TRBV5-1 CASSFPGAGINEKLFF TGCGCCAGCAGCTTCCCCGGGGCAGGAATTAATGAAAAACTGTTTTTT
TRBJ2-7 few . TRBV5-6 CASSFARVRTYEQYF TGTGCCAGCAGCTTTGCGAGGGTTCGGACCTACGAGCAGTACTTC
TRBJ1-1 many . TRBV15 CATSREGFKDTEAFF TGTGCCACCAGCAGAGAAGGATTTAAGGATACTGAAGCTTTCTTT
TRBJ1-4 many . TRBV27 CASSAPAGRGGKLFF TGTGCCAGCAGCGCCCCGGCAGGGCGTGGGGGAAAACTGTTTTTT
TRBJ2-5 . . TRBV5-1 CASSRDTRYQETQYF TGCGCCAGCAGCCGGGACACTCGGTACCAAGAGACCCAGTACTTC